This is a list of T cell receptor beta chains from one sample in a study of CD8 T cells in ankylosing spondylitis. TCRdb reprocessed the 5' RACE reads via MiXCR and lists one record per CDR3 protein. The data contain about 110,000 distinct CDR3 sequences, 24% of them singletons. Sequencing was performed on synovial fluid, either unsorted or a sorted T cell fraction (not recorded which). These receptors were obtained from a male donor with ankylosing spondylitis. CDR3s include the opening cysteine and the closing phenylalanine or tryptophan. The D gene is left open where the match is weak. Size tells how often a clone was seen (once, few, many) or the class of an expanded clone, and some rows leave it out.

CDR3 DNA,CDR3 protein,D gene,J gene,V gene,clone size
TGTGCCAGCAGCAGCACTGAAGCTTTCTTT,CASSSTEAFF,-,TRBJ1-1,TRBV7-9,-
TGTGCCAGCAGTTTAGTACCTCTAGGGCTAAGTCAGCCCCAGCATTTT,CASSLVPLGLSQPQHF,-,TRBJ1-5,TRBV12-3/TRBV12-4,-
TGTGCCAGCAGCGGGCAGCCGCTAGCGGGAGAAGGGGCCACAGATACGCAGTATTTT,CASSGQPLAGEGATDTQYF,TRBD2,TRBJ2-3,TRBV4-2,-
TGTGCCAGCGGGCGCACAAACACCGGGGAGCTGTTTTTT,CASGRTNTGELFF,-,TRBJ2-2,TRBV11-3,-
TGCGCCAGCAGCGCGGACAGGGCCTACTATGGCTACACCTTC,CASSADRAYYGYTF,TRBD1,TRBJ1-2,TRBV5-1,many
TGTGCCACCAGTGACGCGGTCCGATGGACAGATACGCAGTATTTT,CATSDAVRWTDTQYF,-,TRBJ2-3,TRBV24-1,few
TGTGCCAGCTCACCCTCCGGGGGGCCAAATCAGCCCCAGCATTTT,CASSPSGGPNQPQHF,-,TRBJ1-5,TRBV18,-
TGTGCCACCAGCATTGGGGACCGTGCGGGTGAGCAGTTCTTC,CATSIGDRAGEQFF,-,TRBJ2-1,TRBV15,few
TGTGCCAGCAGCCAGACTAGCGGGAGGGCTGAAGAGACCCAGTACTTC,CASSQTSGRAEETQYF,TRBD2,TRBJ2-5,TRBV11-2,-
TGCGCCAGCAGCTTGGGACAGGCTGAAGCTTTCTTT,CASSLGQAEAFF,-,TRBJ1-1,TRBV5-1,many
TGTGCCGGAGAGGGGGGAGATGAGACCCAGTACTTC,CAGEGGDETQYF,-,TRBJ2-5,TRBV2,few
TGTGCCAGCTCTCTCGGAGCAGATGAAAAACTGTTTTTT,CASSLGADEKLFF,-,TRBJ1-4,TRBV18,-
TGCAGTGCTAGAGATTTACGGGGGACGAACACTGAAGCTTTCTTT,CSARDLRGTNTEAFF,-,TRBJ1-1,TRBV20-1,few
TGTGCCAGCAGTCTCCATAGGGGGGAGCAGTTCTTC,CASSLHRGEQFF,-,TRBJ2-1,TRBV12-3/TRBV12-4,few
TGCAGTGCTAGTACGAACCCTATCCACCCCCGGGACCTTTTTATCGGGGAGCTGTTTTTT,CSASTNPIHPRDLFIGELFF,-,TRBJ2-2,TRBV20-1,-
TGCAGTGCGCTCGTAGCGGGAGCTTCAGAGACCCAGTACTTC,CSALVAGASETQYF,TRBD2,TRBJ2-5,TRBV20-1,-
TGCGCCAGCAGCGGCCGCGTAGACAGGGAATCTGGCTACACCTTC,CASSGRVDRESGYTF,TRBD1,TRBJ1-2,TRBV5-1,many
TGCGCCAGCAAAACCGGGACAACGAACACTGAAGCTTTCTTT,CASKTGTTNTEAFF,-,TRBJ1-1,TRBV5-1,-
TGTGCCAGCAGCTTAGGCGGCAGGCCAGAAAGGGCCCAGTACTTC,CASSLGGRPERAQYF,-,TRBJ2-5,TRBV7-2,-
TGCAGTGCTAGAGATTTGGCAGGGCCGCTGGGGAATGAGCAGTTCTTC,CSARDLAGPLGNEQFF,-,TRBJ2-1,TRBV20-1,-
TGTGCCAGCAGCCAAGTCGGCGGTCCCATGAACACTGAAGCTTTCTTT,CASSQVGGPMNTEAFF,-,TRBJ1-1,TRBV14,-
TGCGCCAGCAGCTTAAGCCCTGGACTGGGGGAAGGCGGCTACACCTTC,CASSLSPGLGEGGYTF,-,TRBJ1-2,TRBV5-1,-
TGTGCCACCAGTGATTTGGGCGGGAGCTTCTACAATGAGCAGTTCTTC,CATSDLGGSFYNEQFF,TRBD2,TRBJ2-1,TRBV24-1,few
TGTGCCAGCAGTTATCGGCTAGCGGGACTCAACGAGCAGTACTTC,CASSYRLAGLNEQYF,TRBD2,TRBJ2-7,TRBV6-2/TRBV6-3,-
TGCAGCGTTGACGTTGGTAGCGTAGGTGTCCTCTCTTACAATGAGCAGTTCTTC,CSVDVGSVGVLSYNEQFF,-,TRBJ2-1,TRBV29-1,few
TGCAGTGCCGCTAGGACAGCCGCCGGGCTAGCGAGAGAGACCCAGTACTTC,CSAARTAAGLARETQYF,-,TRBJ2-5,TRBV20-1,-
TGTGCCAGCAGCCTCGACAGTCCCAATCAGCCCCAGCATTTT,CASSLDSPNQPQHF,-,TRBJ1-5,TRBV5-8,-